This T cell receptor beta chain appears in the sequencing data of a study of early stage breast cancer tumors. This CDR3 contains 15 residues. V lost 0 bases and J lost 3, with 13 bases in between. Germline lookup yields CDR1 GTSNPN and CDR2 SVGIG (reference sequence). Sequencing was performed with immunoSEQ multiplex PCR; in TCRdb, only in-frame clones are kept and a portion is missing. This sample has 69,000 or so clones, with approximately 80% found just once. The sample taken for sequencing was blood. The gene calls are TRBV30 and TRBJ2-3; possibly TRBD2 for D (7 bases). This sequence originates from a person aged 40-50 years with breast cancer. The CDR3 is CAWSVGAGVTDTQYF. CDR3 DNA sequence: TGTGCCTGGAGTGTGGGGGCGGGAGTGACAGATACGCAGTATTTT.